The present entry profiles one TCR beta chain with its context. Random-hexamer reverse transcription was applied to roughly 0.45 to 1 ug RNA. TCRdb fed the immunoSEQ multiplex PCR reads into MiXCR, producing one record per CDR3 protein. The sample lists just under 150,000 distinct CDR3 sequences, around 94% occurring once. This entry belongs to a study of CD8 T cells in Susac syndrome. Germline values: CDR1 LGHDT, CDR2 YNNKEL (reference sequence). Trimming removed 2 bases from V and 2 bases from J, with 13 bases in between. This CDR3 comprises 15 residues. This TCR was recovered from a human donor in good health. Input material: CD4+ T cells from PBMCs. This chain joins TRBV3-1 and TRBJ2-7; D perhaps matches TRBD1 (6 bases). The CDR3, as DNA: TGTGCCAGCAGCCAAAGGGGGAAGGTACCCTACGAGCAGTACTTC. It codes for CASSQRGKVPYEQYF.